These 19 T cell receptor beta chains were sequenced from one sample in a study of cytomegalovirus exposure and HLA in healthy donors. It was with 60 Vbeta and 13 Jbeta primers that the PCR ran. Profiling relied on immunoSEQ multiplex PCR, and the TCRdb table lists in-frame clones only, not all of them. The data contain some 70,000 clones, under 80% of them singletons. Sequenced input: PBMCs. These receptors all stem from a male donor in good health and CMV-seropositive.

With regard to this clone: Sequence at one end of the junction differs from germline and may be a read error. This chain connects TRBV7-9 to TRBJ1-2; tentatively, D is TRBD1 (6 bases). CDR1 is SEHNR, CDR2 FQNEAQ, per germline (reference sequence). The CDR3 extends over 16 amino acids. The CDR3 nucleotides are TGTTCCAGCAGCTTAGATGGGGGCCCCGCTAACTATGGCTACACCTTC. Amino acids: CSSSLDGGPANYGYTF.

This chain uses TRBV25-1 with TRBJ2-7; D not resolved. CDR3 size: 12 residues. Per germline, CDR1 MGHDK and CDR2 SYGVNS. Trimming removed 6 bases from V and 0 bases from J, with 6 bases in between. CDR3 bases: TGTGCCAGCAGCTTGAGCTCCTACGAGCAGTACTTC. This sequence encodes CASSLSSYEQYF.

The gene calls are TRBV19 and TRBJ2-5; a possible D gene is TRBD1 (6 bases). The ends were cut back, 4 bases at V and 2 bases at J, with 11 bases in the middle. The CDR3 contains 14 residues. Per the germline V gene, CDR1 is LNHDA and CDR2 is SQIVND (reference sequence). In DNA form, the CDR3 reads TGTGCCAGTAGTAGCAGGGGCATACAAGAGACCCAGTACTTC. As protein: CASSSRGIQETQYF.

The CDR3 DNA follows: TGTGCCAGCAGCTTAGTGGGCGCCGGGGGGAGGATCTCCTACGAGCAGTACTTC. Translating it yields CASSLVGAGGRISYEQYF. The V call is TRBV7-2, the J call TRBJ2-7, with TRBD2 identical over 7 bases. This CDR3 is 18 amino acids long. V was pared by 1 base and J by 0 bases, with 12 bases of the junction left unmatched. Germline CDR1 SGHTA, CDR2 FQGNSA.

This clone was recorded a few times. The V gene is TRBV4-1, the J gene TRBJ2-1; a possible D gene is TRBD2 (7 bases). Trimming removed 1 base from V and 0 bases from J, with 13 bases in between. There are 17 residues in the CDR3. The germline V gene encodes CDR1 MGHRA and CDR2 YSYEKL. The CDR3 DNA follows: TGCGCCAGCAGCCAAGTGGGGGGGGCCAGCTCCTACAATGAGCAGTTCTTC. Protein sequence: CASSQVGGASSYNEQFF.

This clone was counted once. The J gene is TRBJ2-1, the V gene TRBV7-3; 7 positions match TRBD1. This CDR3 is built from 15 residues. V shed 2 bases, J shed 0 bases, and the junction held 1 base outside the gene matches. The germline gives CDR1 SGHTA, CDR2 FQGTGA. CDR3 sequence: CASSLGQVSYNEQFF. As DNA, the CDR3 is TGTGCCAGCAGCTTAGGACAGGTCTCCTACAATGAGCAGTTCTTC.

The chain couples TRBV18 to TRBJ1-1; 7 positions match TRBD1. The V gene end was trimmed by 2 bases and the J gene end by 6 bases; junction bases not matched to a gene: 3. The CDR3 is 13 residues long. The germline CDR1 and CDR2 sequences are KGHSH and LQKENI. CDR3 residues: CASSPDREAEAFF. The CDR3 nucleotides read TGTGCCAGCTCACCAGACAGGGAGGCTGAAGCTTTCTTT.

V gene TRBV19 combines with J gene TRBJ1-2; D not certain. CDR1 is LNHDA, CDR2 SQIVND, per germline (reference sequence). V was pared by 3 bases and J by 5 bases, with 10 bases between. This CDR3 has 13 residues. The CDR3 coding sequence is TGTGCCAGTAGTATCAATCCCGAGTATGGCTACACCTTC. Translation: CASSINPEYGYTF.

The J gene is TRBJ1-2, the V gene TRBV2; D unclear. The CDR3 loop spans 13 amino acids. Germline CDR1 SNHLY, CDR2 FYNNEI. Trimming removed 2 bases at V and 7 bases at J, with 11 bases between. CDR3 residues: CASSERPPGGYTF. The DNA for the CDR3 is TGTGCCAGCAGTGAAAGGCCTCCAGGTGGCTACACCTTC.

This chain joins TRBV6-1 and TRBJ2-5; 7 bases line up with TRBD1. CDR1 is MNHNS and CDR2 is SASEGT in the germline V gene. This CDR3 has 14 residues. Written as DNA, the CDR3 is TGTGCATCAAGAATCCCGGGACAGAAAGAGACCCAGTACTTC. It encodes CASRIPGQKETQYF.

Worth noting for this clone: A read error may produce the germline difference seen at one junction end. The CDR3 DNA follows: TGTGCCAGCTCACCTGGGGCCAGAAACATTCAGTACTTC. This encodes CASSPGARNIQYF. V usage is TRBV18 and J usage is TRBJ2-4, with D maybe TRBD1 (5 bases). Germline lookup yields CDR1 KGHSH and CDR2 LQKENI. This CDR3 spans 13 amino acids.

In the case of this clone: The conserved closing phenylalanine or tryptophan is absent in this CDR3, likely reflecting a read error. The V call is TRBV4-3, the J call TRBJ2-4; 8 nucleotides match TRBD1. Germline CDR1 is LGHNA and CDR2 is YSLEER. J gave up 9 bases and V 1 base, and 5 bases lay outside the gene matches. The CDR3 sequence is 14 residues long. This CDR3 is CASSQVGQGGIQYL. The CDR3 DNA is TGCGCCAGCAGCCAAGTTGGACAGGGTGGCATTCAGTACCTC.

This clone was recorded a few times. This sequence joins TRBV9 and TRBJ2-5; 7 bases align to TRBD1. Germline V gives CDR1 SGDLS, CDR2 YYNGEE. The CDR3 contains 16 residues. V lost 3 bases to trimming and J lost 0 bases; unmatched junction nucleotides: 8. Here the CDR3 reads CASSGHLGQYQETQYF. CDR3 in DNA: TGTGCCAGCAGCGGCCACTTGGGACAGTACCAAGAGACCCAGTACTTC.

The chain combines TRBV5-5 with TRBJ2-1, with 9 bases fitting TRBD2. This CDR3 has 15 residues. Trimming at V came to 3 bases and at J to 4 bases, leaving 5 bases not matched to a gene. The germline V gene encodes CDR1 SGHKS and CDR2 YYEKEE (reference sequence). The CDR3 sequence: CASSSGLARYNEQFF. CDR3 nucleotides: TGTGCCAGCAGCTCGGGACTAGCTAGGTACAATGAGCAGTTCTTC.

Of note for this clone: Other nucleotide sequences in the sample specify the same CDR3. The rearrangement links TRBV18 to TRBJ2-2, with a weak D call TRBD1 (6 bases). Looked up from germline, CDR1 is KGHSH and CDR2 is LQKENI. CDR3 length: 15 amino acids. Trimming shortened V by 2 bases and J by 7 bases, and 14 bases separated the two germline ends. DNA for the CDR3: TGTGCCAGCTCACCAAACAGGGAGTTTGGCGGGGAGCTGTTTTTT. It codes for CASSPNREFGGELFF.

The sample holds a few counts of this clone. The chain combines TRBV6-1 with TRBJ2-2, with 7 bases that match TRBD2. This CDR3 region has 17 residues. Germline-derived CDR1 and CDR2 are MNHNS and SASEGT. The V segment lost 2 bases and the J segment 1 base; nucleotides outside the gene matches: 7. In DNA form, the CDR3 reads TGTGCCAGCAGTGAAAAAATGGGACTACAGAACACCGGGGAGCTGTTTTTT. This codes for CASSEKMGLQNTGELFF.

The V call is TRBV7-2, the J call TRBJ2-1; 8 bases are shared with TRBD2. CDR3 length equals 15 residues. In germline, CDR1 is SGHTA, CDR2 FQGNSA. Trimming took 0 bases from V and 7 from J; bases not matched to a gene: 5. The CDR3 nucleotides read TGTGCCAGCAGCTTAGCGGGGACTAGAAGGAATGAGCAGTTCTTC. Residues: CASSLAGTRRNEQFF.

The chain is built from TRBV30 and TRBJ1-5, with 7 bases fitting TRBD1. Germline assignment: CDR1 GTSNPN and CDR2 SVGIG (reference sequence). The CDR3 is made up of 13 amino acids. Unmatched junction bases numbered 2, after V lost 5 bases and J lost 1 base. The CDR3: CAWSGQSNQPQHF. CDR3 DNA sequence: TGTGCCTGGTCGGGACAGAGCAATCAGCCCCAGCATTTT.

This chain connects TRBV29-1 to TRBJ2-7; D is perhaps TRBD1 (6 bases). V was shortened by 6 bases and J by 3 bases, with 12 bases between the two germline ends. This CDR3 region has 12 residues. Germline V gene data show CDR1 as SQVTM and CDR2 as ANQGSEA. This CDR3 reads CSVSRDNYEQYF. The CDR3 bases are TGCAGCGTGAGCCGGGACAACTACGAGCAGTACTTC.